This TCR beta chain was observed in a study of CD8 T cells in Susac syndrome. TEMRA cells were FACS-enriched, and CD8+ and CD4+ T cells were isolated negatively. RNA, at 0.5 to 1 ug, was reverse transcribed with random hexamers. From the immunoSEQ multiplex PCR reads, TCRdb called clonotypes with MiXCR, one entry per CDR3 protein. This table has about 76,000 distinct CDR3 sequences, roughly 92% appearing once. The clonotype was recovered from a human donor with Susac syndrome. The sequenced sample consisted of CD8+ T cells from PBMCs.

The CDR3 sequence is CASSASGTFIYGELFF. CDR3 DNA: TGTGCCAGCAGCGCTTCCGGGACATTTATTTACGGGGAGCTGTTTTTT. This rearrangement joins TRBV7-3 to TRBJ2-2, with D perhaps matching TRBD1 (6 bases). Germline V gene sequence: CDR1 SGHTA, CDR2 FQGTGA. The V end was cut by 5 bases, the J end by 7 bases, with 20 bases between. This CDR3 has 16 amino acids. The entire variable domain, with the rest obtained from reference TRBV7-3 and TRBJ2-2, is as follows: GAGVSQTPSNKVTEKGKYVELRCDPISGHTALYWYRQSLGQGPEFLIYFQGTGAADDSGLPNDRFFAVRPEGSVSTLKIQRTERGDSAVYLCASSASGTFIYGELFFGEGSRLTVL.